This TCR beta chain was sequenced for a study of cytomegalovirus exposure and HLA in healthy donors. Across the whole study: One earlier analysis, a look at 150 million to 200 million T cells, found about 100 million unique TCR beta sequences. Study conclusions and caveats: The listing of approximately 160 TCR beta chains classed them as cytomegalovirus-associated.

CDR1 is SQVTM, CDR2 ANQGSEA, per germline. There are 12 residues in the CDR3. V shed 5 bases and J 2 bases; nucleotides not matched to a gene: 3. As to this clone: The antigen remains unidentified.

PCR used 60 Vbeta primers and 13 Jbeta primers. Here immunoSEQ multiplex PCR was the method, and the copy in TCRdb shows in-frame clones only, minus some. The table has under 100,000 clones, 65% to 80% seen once. This clonotype originated in a woman aged 45 to 65 in good health and CMV-seropositive. The sequenced sample consisted of PBMCs. V and J are TRBV29-1 and TRBJ2-7, with 7 nucleotides matching TRBD1. CDR3 region: CSVRRGTYEQYF. In DNA form, the CDR3 reads TGCAGCGTTCGCAGGGGGACCTACGAGCAGTACTTC.